These 10 T cell receptor beta chains originate from one sample sequenced in a study of blood T cell repertoires in COVID-19. Here immunoSEQ multiplex PCR was the method, and the copy in TCRdb shows in-frame clones only, minus some. The sample shows approximately 30,000 clones, approximately 76% of them seen only once. The sample comprised peripheral blood. The receptors stem from a man between 65 and 85 years old with acute or convalescent COVID-19.

The genes are TRBV7-2 and TRBJ2-5, with D possibly matching TRBD1 (5 bases). V was trimmed by 6 bases and J by 7 bases, leaving 18 bases between them. Germline CDR1 SGHTA, CDR2 FQGNSA. CDR3 length equals 14 residues. This CDR3 reads CASRSDSFSWTQYF. As DNA, the CDR3 is TGTGCCAGCAGATCCGACAGTTTCAGTTGGACCCAGTACTTC. The whole variable domain, filled in from reference TRBV7-2 and TRBJ2-5, reads GAGVSQSPSNKVTEKGKDVELRCDPISGHTALYWYRQSLGQGLEFLIYFQGNSAPDKSGLPSDRFSAERTGGSVSTLTIQRTQQEDSAVYLCASRSDSFSWTQYFGPGTRLLVL.

The chain employs TRBV9 and TRBJ2-5; D is uncertain. The CDR3 length is 14 residues. V lost 3 bases and J lost 2, with 11 bases in between. Germline CDR1 and CDR2: SGDLS and YYNGEE. The DNA of the CDR3 is TGTGCCAGCAGCGCTAGGTATTCGCAAGAGACCCAGTACTTC. It codes for CASSARYSQETQYF. The full variable domain, in which reference TRBV9 and TRBJ2-5 provide the parts outside the CDR3, is DSGVTQTPKHLITATGQRVTLRCSPRSGDLSVYWYQQSLDQGLQFLIQYYNGEERAKGNILERFSAQQFPDLHSELNLSSLELGDSALYFCASSARYSQETQYFGPGTRLLVL.

The chain has TRBV19 and TRBJ2-1; 8 bases are shared with TRBD1. Trimming at V came to 9 bases and at J to 3 bases, leaving 7 bases not matched to a gene. The CDR3 is 14 amino acids. The germline V gene has CDR1 LNHDA and CDR2 SQIVND (reference sequence). DNA for the CDR3: TGTGCCAGCCTCCCCGGGACAGGCTACAATGAGCAGTTCTTC. It translates to CASLPGTGYNEQFF.

This clone was counted between two and nine times. V usage is TRBV6-5 and J usage is TRBJ1-2; 10 nucleotides agree with TRBD1. This CDR3 is built from 15 residues. V was pared by 11 bases and J by 0 bases, with 9 bases of the junction left unmatched. Germline CDR1 MNHEY, CDR2 SVGAGI. CDR3 region: CAATGQGTANYGYTF. CDR3 nucleotides: TGTGCCGCAACGGGACAGGGGACAGCTAACTATGGCTACACCTTC.

CDR3 nucleotides: TGCGCCAGCAGCCAAGACAGGATCTCTGGAAACACCATATATTTT. Translation gives CASSQDRISGNTIYF. The J gene is TRBJ1-3, the V gene TRBV4-1, with no clear D. Germline assignment: CDR1 MGHRA and CDR2 YSYEKL. Trimming removed 0 bases from V and 0 bases from J, with 6 bases in between. The CDR3 contains 15 residues.

Relative to its sample, this clone is large (0.1 to 1%). The CDR3 nucleotides read TGTGCCAGCAGTCGGGAAGCAGATTCCTACGAGCAGTACTTC. Translated: CASSREADSYEQYF. This rearrangement joins TRBV25-1 to TRBJ2-7, with D tentatively TRBD2 (5 bases). Trimming cost V 5 bases and J 1 base, with 12 bases left between them. Germline V gene sequence: CDR1 MGHDK, CDR2 SYGVNS. The length of the CDR3 is 14 residues.

The chain links TRBV4-2 to TRBJ1-2; TRBD1 might be the D (5 bases). With 0 bases removed from V and 4 bases from J, the gap between germline ends came to 15 bases. Germline V lookup: CDR1 LGHNA, CDR2 YNFKEQ. The CDR3 is made up of 16 amino acids. For the CDR3, the DNA is TGTGCCAGCAGCCAAGATTGGGAGGGGATGGTCTATGGCTACACCTTC. As protein: CASSQDWEGMVYGYTF.

This clone was observed once. The genes are TRBV25-1 and TRBJ1-1; the D gene is possibly TRBD1 (6 bases). The CDR3 covers 11 residues. V lost 7 bases to trimming and J lost 10 bases, with 13 bases between them. From germline, CDR1 is MGHDK and CDR2 SYGVNS. In DNA, the CDR3 is TGTGCCAGCACTAGGGGGAGCGGAGCTTTCTTT. Its protein is CASTRGSGAFF.

This clone showed up just once. This chain joins TRBV6-2 or TRBV6-3 and TRBJ1-1, with unresolved D. The CDR3 is 15 amino acids. The V gene's germline CDR1 is MNHEY and CDR2 SVGEGT. The V end was cut by 0 bases, the J end by 1 base, with 9 bases between. CDR3 region: CASSYSPGANTEAFF. The DNA of the CDR3 is TGTGCCAGCAGTTACTCGCCCGGAGCGAACACTGAAGCTTTCTTT.

The chain links TRBV3-1 (or the pseudogene TRBV3-2) to TRBJ2-3; D might be TRBD1 (6 bases). The CDR3 has 16 residues. Looked up from germline, CDR1 is LGHDT and CDR2 is YNNKEL (reference sequence). V lost 4 bases to trimming and J lost 2 bases, with 16 bases between them. In DNA, the CDR3 is TGTGCCAGCAGCCTTCACAGAGGACAGATCACAGATACGCAGTATTTT. It yields the protein CASSLHRGQITDTQYF.